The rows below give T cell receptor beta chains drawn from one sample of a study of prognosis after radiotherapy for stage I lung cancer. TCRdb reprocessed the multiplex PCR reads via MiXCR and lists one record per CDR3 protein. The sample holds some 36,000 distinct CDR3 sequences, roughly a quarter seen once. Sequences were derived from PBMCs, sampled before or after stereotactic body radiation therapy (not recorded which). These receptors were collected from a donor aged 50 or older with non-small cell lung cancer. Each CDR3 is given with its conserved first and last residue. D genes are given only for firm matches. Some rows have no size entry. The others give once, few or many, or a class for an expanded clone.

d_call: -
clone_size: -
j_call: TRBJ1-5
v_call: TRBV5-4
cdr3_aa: CASSLGGRGSNQPQHF
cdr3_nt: TGTGCCAGCAGCCTCGGGGGCAGAGGAAGCAATCAGCCCCAGCATTTT

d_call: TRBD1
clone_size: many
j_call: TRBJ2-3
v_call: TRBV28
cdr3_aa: CASSLMGGDRGDTQYF
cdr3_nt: TGTGCCAGCAGTCTCATGGGGGGAGACAGGGGAGATACGCAGTATTTT

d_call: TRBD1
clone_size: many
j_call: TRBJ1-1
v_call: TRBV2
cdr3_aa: CASRRDRNTEAFF
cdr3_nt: TGTGCCAGCCGCCGGGACAGGAACACTGAAGCTTTCTTT

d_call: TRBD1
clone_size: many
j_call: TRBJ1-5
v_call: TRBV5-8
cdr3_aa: CASSLRQGINQPQHF
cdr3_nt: TGTGCCAGCAGTCTCCGACAGGGGATCAATCAGCCCCAGCATTTT

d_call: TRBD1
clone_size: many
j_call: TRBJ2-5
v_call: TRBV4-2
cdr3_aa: CASSQDPPDRAETQYF
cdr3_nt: TGTGCCAGCAGCCAAGACCCCCCGGACAGGGCAGAGACCCAGTACTTC

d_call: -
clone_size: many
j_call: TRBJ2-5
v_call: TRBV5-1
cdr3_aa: CASSVGTSQYF
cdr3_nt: TGCGCCAGCAGCGTCGGCACGTCCCAGTACTTC

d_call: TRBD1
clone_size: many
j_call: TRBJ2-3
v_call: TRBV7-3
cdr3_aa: CASNSGGWADTQYF
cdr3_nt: TGTGCCAGCAACTCAGGGGGCTGGGCAGATACGCAGTATTTT

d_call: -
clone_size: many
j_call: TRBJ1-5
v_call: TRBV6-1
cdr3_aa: CASTDGEPQHF
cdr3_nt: TGTGCCAGCACCGATGGCGAACCCCAGCATTTT

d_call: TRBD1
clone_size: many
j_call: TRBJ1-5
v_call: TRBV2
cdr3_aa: CASRAGTGKGTDQPQHF
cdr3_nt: TGTGCCAGCAGGGCTGGGACAGGCAAGGGAACCGATCAGCCCCAGCATTTT

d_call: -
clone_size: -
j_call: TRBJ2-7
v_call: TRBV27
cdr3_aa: CASSFLEGEYYEQYF
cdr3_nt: TGTGCCAGCAGTTTTCTAGAGGGGGAGTACTACGAGCAGTACTTC

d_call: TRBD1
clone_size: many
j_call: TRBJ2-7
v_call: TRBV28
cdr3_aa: CASTPTGEAYEQYF
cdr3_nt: TGTGCCAGCACCCCGACAGGGGAGGCCTACGAGCAGTACTTC

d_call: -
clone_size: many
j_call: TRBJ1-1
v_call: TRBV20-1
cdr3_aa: CSAQRKGVAEAFF
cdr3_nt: TGCAGTGCCCAGAGAAAAGGGGTGGCTGAAGCTTTCTTT

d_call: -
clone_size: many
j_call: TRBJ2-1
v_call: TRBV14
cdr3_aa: CASSLSYNEQFF
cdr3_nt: TGTGCCAGCAGCCTTTCTTACAATGAGCAGTTCTTC

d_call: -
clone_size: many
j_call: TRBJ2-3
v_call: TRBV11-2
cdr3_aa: CASSELGDTQYF
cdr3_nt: TGTGCCAGCAGCGAACTAGGAGATACGCAGTATTTT

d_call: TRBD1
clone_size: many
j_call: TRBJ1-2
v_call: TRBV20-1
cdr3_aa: CSARARQGRSDGYTF
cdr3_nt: TGCAGTGCTAGAGCCCGACAGGGTAGGAGCGATGGCTACACCTTC

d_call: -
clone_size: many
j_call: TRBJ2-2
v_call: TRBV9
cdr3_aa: CASSATNTGELFF
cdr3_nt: TGTGCCAGCAGCGCCACTAACACCGGGGAGCTGTTTTTT

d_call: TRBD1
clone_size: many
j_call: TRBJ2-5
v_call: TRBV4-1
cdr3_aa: CASSQVQGAVETQYF
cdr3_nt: TGCGCCAGCAGCCAGGTACAGGGGGCTGTGGAGACCCAGTACTTC

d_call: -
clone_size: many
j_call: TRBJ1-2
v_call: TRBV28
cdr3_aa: CASSYPRGGVNGYTF
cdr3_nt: TGTGCCAGCAGTTACCCCCGTGGGGGAGTCAATGGCTACACCTTC

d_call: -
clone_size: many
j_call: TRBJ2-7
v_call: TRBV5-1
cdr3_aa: CASSPLPGPTYEQYF
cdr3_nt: TGCGCCAGCAGCCCCCTTCCAGGGCCCACCTACGAGCAGTACTTC

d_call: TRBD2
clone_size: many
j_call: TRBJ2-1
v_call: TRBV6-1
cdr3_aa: CASSPPSGRAYNEQFF
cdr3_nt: TGTGCCAGCAGTCCACCAAGCGGGAGGGCCTACAATGAGCAGTTCTTC

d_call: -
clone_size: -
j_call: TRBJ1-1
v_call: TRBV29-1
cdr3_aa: CSVTHTEAFF
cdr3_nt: TGCAGTGTGACCCACACTGAAGCTTTCTTT

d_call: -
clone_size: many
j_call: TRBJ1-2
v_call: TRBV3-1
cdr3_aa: CASGERQRGDGYTF
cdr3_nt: TGTGCCAGCGGTGAAAGGCAAAGAGGGGATGGCTACACCTTC

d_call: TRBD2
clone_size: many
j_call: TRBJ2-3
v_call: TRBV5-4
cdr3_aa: CASSGRLAGLGDTQYF
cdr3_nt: TGTGCCAGCAGCGGGCGACTAGCGGGATTGGGAGATACGCAGTATTTT

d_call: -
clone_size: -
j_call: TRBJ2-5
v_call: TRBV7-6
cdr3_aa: CASSLAPQETQYF
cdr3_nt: TGTGCCAGCAGCTTAGCTCCACAAGAGACCCAGTACTTC

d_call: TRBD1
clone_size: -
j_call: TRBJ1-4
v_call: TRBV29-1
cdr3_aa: CSVEDRTGGEKLFF
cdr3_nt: TGCAGCGTTGAAGATCGCACAGGGGGCGAAAAACTGTTTTTT

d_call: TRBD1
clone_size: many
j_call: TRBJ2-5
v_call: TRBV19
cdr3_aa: CASVGTGSSEETQYF
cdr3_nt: TGTGCCAGCGTAGGGACAGGGAGTTCAGAGGAGACCCAGTACTTC

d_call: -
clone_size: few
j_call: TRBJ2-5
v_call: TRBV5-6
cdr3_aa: CASSLGAAKGRETQYF
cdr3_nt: TGTGCCAGCAGCTTGGGGGCAGCGAAGGGGAGGGAGACCCAGTACTTC

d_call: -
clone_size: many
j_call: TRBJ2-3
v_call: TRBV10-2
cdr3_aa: CASQETTTTDTQYF
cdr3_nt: TGCGCCAGCCAAGAGACTACAACCACAGATACGCAGTATTTT

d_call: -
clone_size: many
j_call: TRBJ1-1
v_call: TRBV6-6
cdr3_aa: CASSYSGGQEAFF
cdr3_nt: TGTGCCAGCAGTTACTCGGGCGGCCAAGAAGCTTTCTTT

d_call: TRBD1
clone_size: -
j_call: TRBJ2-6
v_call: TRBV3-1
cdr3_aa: CASSLGTGCPGANVLTF
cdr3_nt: TGTGCCAGCAGCCTGGGGACAGGGTGCCCTGGGGCCAACGTCCTGACTTTC

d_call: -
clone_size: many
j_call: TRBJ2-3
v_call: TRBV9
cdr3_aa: CASSQPTDRDTQYF
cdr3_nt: TGTGCCAGCAGCCAACCAACGGATAGAGATACGCAGTATTTT

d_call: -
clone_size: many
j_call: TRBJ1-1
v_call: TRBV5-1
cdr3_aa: CASSLGVGGTEAFF
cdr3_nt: TGCGCCAGCAGCTTGGGAGTGGGGGGCACTGAAGCTTTCTTT

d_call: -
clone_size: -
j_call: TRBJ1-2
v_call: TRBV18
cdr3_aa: CSSSPRNYNYGYTF
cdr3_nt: TGTAGCAGCTCACCAAGGAACTATAACTATGGCTACACCTTC

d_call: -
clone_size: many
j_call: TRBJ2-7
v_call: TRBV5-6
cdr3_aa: CASSLGGGYSYEQYF
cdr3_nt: TGTGCCAGCAGCTTGGGCGGGGGCTACTCCTACGAGCAGTACTTC

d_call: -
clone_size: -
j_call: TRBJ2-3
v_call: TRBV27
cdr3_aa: CASTRSAAGFADTQYF
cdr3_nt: TGTGCCAGCACCCGCAGCGCGGCGGGGTTCGCAGATACACAGTATTTT

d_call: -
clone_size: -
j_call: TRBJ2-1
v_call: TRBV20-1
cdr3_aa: CSVSPFSGGARNEQFF
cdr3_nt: TGCAGTGTTAGCCCCTTTAGCGGTGGGGCACGGAATGAGCAGTTCTTC

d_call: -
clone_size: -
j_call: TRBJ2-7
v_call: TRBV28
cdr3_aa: CASMAGSSYEQYF
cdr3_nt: TGTGCCAGCATGGCGGGGAGCTCCTACGAGCAGTACTTC

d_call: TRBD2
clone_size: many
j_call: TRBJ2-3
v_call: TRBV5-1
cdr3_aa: CASSLSGLAGGPPDTQYF
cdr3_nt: TGCGCCAGCAGCTTGTCAGGACTAGCGGGAGGTCCCCCAGATACGCAGTATTTT

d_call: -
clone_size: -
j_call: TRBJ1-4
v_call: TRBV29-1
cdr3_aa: CSVDSGAEKLFF
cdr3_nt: TGCAGCGTTGATTCTGGGGCGGAAAAACTGTTTTTT

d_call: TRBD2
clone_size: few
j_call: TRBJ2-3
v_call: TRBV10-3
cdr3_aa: CAISWGGGDTQYF
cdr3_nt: TGTGCCATCAGTTGGGGGGGGGGTGATACGCAGTATTTT

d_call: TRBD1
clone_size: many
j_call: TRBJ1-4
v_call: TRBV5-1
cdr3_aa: CASSSTGREEKLFF
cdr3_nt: TGCGCCAGCAGCTCGACAGGGAGGGAGGAAAAACTGTTTTTT

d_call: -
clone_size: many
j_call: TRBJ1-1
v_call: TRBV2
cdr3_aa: CASSRNPSVGIAFF
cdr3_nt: TGTGCCAGCAGTAGAAACCCCTCGGTGGGAATAGCTTTCTTT

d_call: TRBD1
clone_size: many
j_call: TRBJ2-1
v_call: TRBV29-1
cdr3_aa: CSVEMGQYNEQFF
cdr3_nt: TGCAGCGTCGAAATGGGACAGTACAATGAGCAGTTCTTC

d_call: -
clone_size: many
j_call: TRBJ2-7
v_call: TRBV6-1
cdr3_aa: CASTVQEGAAYEQYF
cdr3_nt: TGTGCCAGCACCGTACAGGAGGGAGCCGCCTACGAGCAGTACTTC

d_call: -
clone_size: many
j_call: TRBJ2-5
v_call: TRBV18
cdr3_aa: CASSPELQETQYF
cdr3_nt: TGTGCCAGCTCACCGGAACTACAAGAGACCCAGTACTTC

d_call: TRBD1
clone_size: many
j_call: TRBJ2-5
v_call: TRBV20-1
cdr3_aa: CSARDQGTGAQYF
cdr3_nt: TGCAGTGCTAGAGATCAAGGGACAGGGGCCCAGTACTTC

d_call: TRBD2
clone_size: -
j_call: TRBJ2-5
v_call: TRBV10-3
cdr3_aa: CAISESGGTGETQYF
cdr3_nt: TGTGCCATCAGTGAGTCGGGGGGGACTGGAGAGACCCAGTACTTC

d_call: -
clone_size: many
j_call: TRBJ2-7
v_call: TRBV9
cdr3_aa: CASSVDVRAYEQYF
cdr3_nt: TGTGCCAGCAGCGTAGACGTCAGGGCCTACGAGCAGTACTTC

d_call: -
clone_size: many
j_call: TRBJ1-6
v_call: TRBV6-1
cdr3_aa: CASSRGTYNSPLHF
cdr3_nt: TGTGCCAGCAGCAGAGGGACCTATAATTCACCCCTCCACTTT

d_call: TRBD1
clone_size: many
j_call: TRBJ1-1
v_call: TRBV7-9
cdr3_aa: CASSLGTGLNTEAFF
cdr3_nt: TGTGCCAGCAGCTTAGGGACAGGGCTCAACACTGAAGCTTTCTTT

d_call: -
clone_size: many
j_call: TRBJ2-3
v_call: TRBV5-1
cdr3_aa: CASSQPTGRSTDTQYF
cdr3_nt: TGCGCCAGCAGCCAACCAACAGGGAGGAGCACAGATACGCAGTATTTT

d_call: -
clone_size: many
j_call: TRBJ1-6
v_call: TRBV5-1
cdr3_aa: CASSLDSSPLHF
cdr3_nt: TGCGCCAGCAGCTTGGATTCTTCACCCCTCCACTTT

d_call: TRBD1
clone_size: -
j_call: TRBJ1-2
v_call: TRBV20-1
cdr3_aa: CSGQGRENPYGYAF
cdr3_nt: TGCAGTGGACAGGGAAGGGAGAACCCCTATGGCTACGCCTTC

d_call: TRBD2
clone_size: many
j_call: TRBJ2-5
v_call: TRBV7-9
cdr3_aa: CASSPRAGGRETQYF
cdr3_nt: TGTGCCAGCAGCCCTAGGGCGGGGGGGCGAGAGACCCAGTACTTC